These T cell receptor beta chains were read from a single sample in a study of T-cell reconstitution after alpha-beta-depleted transplantation in children. TCRdb reanalysed the PCR reads using MiXCR and keeps one entry per CDR3 protein. The sample lists approximately 630,000 distinct CDR3 sequences, about an eighth occurring once. The sequenced sample was PBMCs, obtained before TCRalphabeta/CD19-depleted stem cell transplant. Receptor source: a girl aged 2-10 years with congenital amegakaryocytic thrombocytopenia, due to receive a stem cell transplant. The CDR3 runs from the conserved cysteine through the conserved F or W. D genes are given only for firm matches.

.,TRBV5-1,TRBJ2-3,CASSSSDLTDTQYF
.,TRBV5-1,TRBJ1-2,CASSLDRPNGYTF
.,TRBV27,TRBJ2-7,CASSSQRSTSSYEQYF
TRBD2,TRBV7-9,TRBJ2-2,CASSLRALAGGTGELFF
TRBD2,TRBV12-3/TRBV12-4,TRBJ2-1,CASSPRVGGLYNEQFF
.,TRBV11-2,TRBJ2-1,CASSLLSRLGRLDPPNEQFF
TRBD1,TRBV7-9,TRBJ1-1,CASSKLGQGTTEAFF
TRBD2,TRBV5-1,TRBJ2-3,CASSHGTSGGDTQYF
TRBD2,TRBV20-1,TRBJ2-5,CSAAGTSGTTAETQYF
.,TRBV5-1,TRBJ2-7,CASSLEWATLSYEQYF
TRBD2,TRBV24-1,TRBJ2-3,CATSDPTGAGDTDTQYF
.,TRBV5-1,TRBJ2-1,CASSLDSEQFF
.,TRBV5-1,TRBJ1-1,CASSLGVVSGNTEAFF
.,TRBV7-8,TRBJ1-1,CASSLARAEAFF
TRBD2,TRBV20-1,TRBJ2-1,CSAYPGLAGGTSYNEQFF
TRBD2,TRBV20-1,TRBJ2-3,CSAGGRTDTQYF
TRBD2,TRBV6-2/TRBV6-3,TRBJ2-7,CASTLRSGGSYEQYF
.,TRBV10-3,TRBJ1-3,CAISQTDIPGNTIYF
.,TRBV29-1,TRBJ1-3,CSVGQSSGNTIYF
.,TRBV12-3/TRBV12-4,TRBJ1-4,CASIPRLSGSEKLFF
TRBD2,TRBV7-3,TRBJ2-1,CASSLGTSLWDEQFF
TRBD2,TRBV12-3/TRBV12-4,TRBJ2-7,CASTLLAGEEQYF
.,TRBV6-2/TRBV6-3,TRBJ2-7,CASTYKGRVGEQYF
.,TRBV14,TRBJ1-3,CASSQGLSSGNTIYF
.,TRBV7-9,TRBJ2-1,CASSPALGPYNEQFF
TRBD2,TRBV20-1,TRBJ2-1,CSAEGREGSSYNEQFF
.,TRBV5-1,TRBJ1-4,CASSADEEKLFF
.,TRBV20-1,TRBJ2-7,CSAPGRPYSYEQYF
.,TRBV5-1,TRBJ2-7,CASSFSSLYEQYF
.,TRBV7-2,TRBJ1-2,CASSRQTGDYGYTF
TRBD2,TRBV2,TRBJ2-7,CASRAGTSVYEQYF
TRBD1,TRBV5-1,TRBJ2-7,CASSSMAGTDIGEQYF
.,TRBV15,TRBJ2-7,CATSRNPGSAYEQYF
TRBD1,TRBV12-3/TRBV12-4,TRBJ1-3,CASSETGGRGNTIYF
.,TRBV28,TRBJ2-4,CASSLAGHWRRKNIQYF
TRBD1,TRBV10-3,TRBJ2-1,CAISGSGQVHNEQFF
.,TRBV7-8,TRBJ1-4,CASRDSLNEKLFF
TRBD2,TRBV27,TRBJ2-1,CASRGLGLAEYNEQFF
TRBD1,TRBV20-1,TRBJ2-7,CSARDLQGAVYEQYF
TRBD2,TRBV4-2,TRBJ2-1,CASSRSGTSGSSSYNEQFF
.,TRBV5-1,TRBJ2-7,CASSLDTYEQYF
.,TRBV20-1,TRBJ2-3,CSANRDDTDTQYF
TRBD2,TRBV20-1,TRBJ2-1,CSAREREPRLASYNEQFF
.,TRBV20-1,TRBJ1-1,CSARDWGDTEAFF
.,TRBV15,TRBJ2-1,CATSRVAGEQFF
TRBD2,TRBV2,TRBJ2-1,CASNWGSGTGVNEQFF
.,TRBV15,TRBJ2-3,CATGEGGNSDTQYF
TRBD2,TRBV29-1,TRBJ2-1,CSVDGAGAGSYNEQFF
.,TRBV12-3/TRBV12-4,TRBJ2-7,CASGQSSYEQYF
.,TRBV14,TRBJ2-5,CASSRKWTGSETQYF
.,TRBV29-1,TRBJ2-7,CSVEESGPRGEQYF
TRBD2,TRBV5-1,TRBJ2-3,CASSWGLAGGPSTDTQYF
.,TRBV10-3,TRBJ2-7,CAISEARNEQYF
.,TRBV29-1,TRBJ1-4,CSVAGTNEKLFF
.,TRBV5-1,TRBJ2-7,CASSLSGASVQAAYEQYF
TRBD2,TRBV18,TRBJ2-1,CASSRTARTSGIYEQFF
.,TRBV20-1,TRBJ2-7,CSARDWPSYEQYF
TRBD2,TRBV12-3/TRBV12-4,TRBJ2-7,CASSLVRTSGPQYF
.,TRBV5-1,TRBJ1-5,CASSQSGGKDQPQHF